The 26 T cell receptor beta chains presented below share a single source sample, sequenced in a study of blood T cell repertoires in COVID-19. Clones were read by immunoSEQ multiplex PCR, and TCRdb kept only the in-frame ones, dropping some. The table shows about 200,000 clones, with 86% occurring only once. Sequencing used peripheral blood. These receptors originate from a woman in her forties or fifties with acute or convalescent COVID-19.

This clone occurred a few times. The same CDR3 arises from other DNA sequences in this sample as well. The chain employs TRBV30 and TRBJ1-6, with 9 bases that match TRBD1. J was trimmed by 10 bases and V by 3 bases; bases with no gene match: 7. Germline CDR1 reads GTSNPN; CDR2 reads SVGIG (reference sequence). This CDR3 region has 14 residues. The CDR3 sequence is CAWSGDRVGSPLHF. CDR3 nucleotides: TGTGCCTGGAGCGGGGACAGGGTTGGATCACCCCTCCACTTT. Full variable domain (rest looked up from reference TRBV30 and TRBJ1-6): SQTIHQWPATLVQPVGSPLSLECTVEGTSNPNLYWYRQAAGRGLQLLFYSVGIGQISSEVPQNLSASRPQDRQFILSSKKLLLSDSGFYLCAWSGDRVGSPLHFGNGTRLTVT.

The rearrangement joins TRBV19 to TRBJ1-5; possibly TRBD1 for D (6 bases). Germline V gives CDR1 LNHDA, CDR2 SQIVND (reference sequence). The CDR3 runs to 13 residues. Trimming removed 5 bases from V and 7 bases from J, with 12 bases in between. DNA of the CDR3: TGTGCCAGTAGTCGGGACATAAGACAGCCCCAGCATTTT. Translating it yields CASSRDIRQPQHF.

The rearrangement links TRBV6-5 to TRBJ2-7; TRBD2 matches 7 bases. The V and J ends lost 2 bases and 3 bases, in that order; junction bases with no gene match: 4. Germline CDR1 MNHEY, CDR2 SVGAGI. CDR3 length: 14 amino acids. The CDR3 loop reads CASSYGREGYEQYF. The CDR3, as DNA: TGTGCCAGCAGTTACGGGAGGGAGGGCTACGAGCAGTACTTC.

In nucleotides, the CDR3 is TGTGCCAGCAGCACCGGACAGGGACATCAGCCCCAGCATTTT. Its protein is CASSTGQGHQPQHF. The chain joins TRBV7-9 to TRBJ1-5; 8 bases are shared with TRBD1. This CDR3 has 14 amino acids. From germline, CDR1 is SEHNR and CDR2 FQNEAQ (reference sequence). V lost 5 bases, J lost 5 bases, and 5 bases stayed unmatched.

The chain links TRBV4-3 to TRBJ1-1, with 7 positions matching TRBD1. V lost 0 bases to trimming and J lost 1 base; unmatched junction nucleotides: 11. This CDR3 spans 18 amino acids. Germline CDR1 reads LGHNA; CDR2 reads YSLEER. CDR3 nucleotide sequence: TGCGCCAGCAGCCAAGATCGGTTTGGGGACAGTGGGAACACTGAAGCTTTCTTT. It codes for CASSQDRFGDSGNTEAFF.

The chain has TRBV7-2 and TRBJ1-2; the D gene is possibly TRBD1 (5 bases). Germline loops: CDR1 SGHTA, CDR2 FQGNSA. The CDR3 covers 14 residues. Trimming removed 4 bases at V and 3 bases at J, with 12 bases between. The CDR3 loop is CASSSPTGDYGYTF. CDR3 in DNA: TGTGCCAGCAGCTCCCCGACGGGGGACTATGGCTACACCTTC.

This clone was observed once. The V call is TRBV6-2 or TRBV6-3, the J call TRBJ1-2; possibly TRBD1 for D (6 bases). The CDR3 length is 16 residues. Germline V CDR1 and CDR2: MNHEY, SVGEGT. The V end lost 2 bases, the J end lost 2 bases, and 15 bases lay between the germline ends. The CDR3 reads CASSYPNTGLNYGYTF. The CDR3 bases are TGTGCCAGCAGTTACCCCAACACAGGGTTGAACTATGGCTACACCTTC.

This clone was seen once. The CDR3 DNA sequence: TGTGCCAGTAGTTCTAGCGGGCCTTACAATGAGCAGTTCTTC. This gives the protein CASSSSGPYNEQFF. V and J are TRBV19 and TRBJ2-1; 8 bases line up with TRBD2. Unmatched junction bases numbered 4, after V lost 5 bases and J lost 4 bases. Germline V gene sequence: CDR1 LNHDA, CDR2 SQIVND (reference sequence). The CDR3 is 14 amino acids. The whole variable domain, filled in from reference TRBV19 and TRBJ2-1, reads DGGITQSPKYLFRKEGQNVTLSCEQNLNHDAMYWYRQDPGQGLRLIYYSQIVNDFQKGDIAEGYSVSREKKESFPLTVTSAQKNPTAFYLCASSSSGPYNEQFFGPGTRLTVL.

The chain carries TRBV6-2 or TRBV6-3 and TRBJ1-1; 7 bases agree with TRBD1. V trimming: 5 bases; J trimming: 4 bases; junction bases outside the gene matches: 10. The germline V gene encodes CDR1 MNHEY and CDR2 SVGEGT. The CDR3 consists of 15 residues. CDR3 residues: CASSPPGGRGTEAFF. In DNA, the CDR3 is TGTGCCAGCAGTCCCCCAGGGGGACGGGGCACTGAAGCTTTCTTT.

The rearrangement joins TRBV30 to TRBJ2-7; a weak D match, TRBD1 (6 bases). V was pared by 2 bases and J by 7 bases, with 18 bases between. Germline loops: CDR1 GTSNPN, CDR2 SVGIG (reference sequence). There are 14 residues in the CDR3. The CDR3 reads CAWSTRGQMGEQYF. Here the CDR3 DNA reads TGTGCCTGGAGTACTCGTGGACAGATGGGGGAGCAGTACTTC.

The rearrangement uses TRBV6-1 and TRBJ2-1; TRBD2 might be the D (5 bases). V lost 4 bases and J lost 6, with 19 bases in between. The CDR3 extends over 16 amino acids. In germline, CDR1 is MNHNS, CDR2 SASEGT. CDR3 residues: CASSAYRGLAGNEQFF. CDR3 nucleotide sequence: TGTGCCAGCAGTGCCTACAGAGGGCTAGCAGGCAATGAGCAGTTCTTC.

This chain uses TRBV11-2 with TRBJ2-7; maybe TRBD1 (6 bases). The CDR3 covers 14 residues. Germline V gives CDR1 SGHAT, CDR2 FQNNGV. The V end was cut by 5 bases, the J end by 3 bases, with 14 bases between. DNA of the CDR3: TGTGCCAGCAGCGCAACGGCGACAGGCTACGAGCAGTACTTC. Protein sequence: CASSATATGYEQYF.

This clone was picked up one time. The chain uses TRBV3-1 (or the pseudogene TRBV3-2) and TRBJ1-2; 9 bases align to TRBD1. Germline CDR1 is LGHDT and CDR2 is YNNKEL (reference sequence). The CDR3 totals 13 residues. V lost 7 bases, J lost 4 bases, and 4 bases stayed unmatched. The CDR3 region has the DNA TGTGCCAGCAATGGGGGACAGGGCTATGGCTACACCTTC. Protein: CASNGGQGYGYTF.

This clone showed up just once. This chain joins TRBV6-5 and TRBJ1-5; D remains ambiguous. The V end lost 5 bases, the J end lost 5 bases, and 10 bases lay between the germline ends. CDR3 size: 13 residues. Germline CDR1 MNHEY, CDR2 SVGAGI. The CDR3 protein is CASSTDSYQPQHF. The CDR3 region has the DNA TGTGCCAGCAGTACGGACTCCTATCAGCCCCAGCATTTT.

J is TRBJ2-3 and V is TRBV19; weak D call: TRBD1 (6 bases). CDR1 LNHDA and CDR2 SQIVND come from the germline V gene (reference sequence). V was clipped by 7 bases and J by 6 bases, with 14 bases between them. The CDR3 consists of 13 residues. The CDR3 reads CASKPGTSDTQYF. The DNA of the CDR3 is TGTGCCAGTAAACCCGGGACATCGGATACGCAGTATTTT.

For the CDR3, the DNA is TGTGCCAGCTCACTACGGACAGGAACAGATACGCAGTATTTT. It is translated as CASSLRTGTDTQYF. This chain uses TRBV18 with TRBJ2-3; 7 bases are shared with TRBD1. This CDR3 spans 14 amino acids. With 4 bases clipped from V and 3 bases from J, the junction kept 4 bases outside the gene matches. Germline V gene sequence: CDR1 KGHSH, CDR2 LQKENI.

This rearrangement joins TRBV7-2 to TRBJ1-2; perhaps TRBD1 as D (5 bases). CDR1 and CDR2 from the germline V gene are SGHTA and FQGNSA. The CDR3 has 14 residues. V was shortened by 1 base and J by 4 bases, with 10 bases between the two germline ends. CDR3 nucleotides: TGTGCCAGCAGCTTAGGGGTAGGGGTCTATGGCTACACCTTC. Translating it yields CASSLGVGVYGYTF.

The V gene is TRBV7-2, the J gene TRBJ1-1; D remains unclear. Per germline, CDR1 SGHTA and CDR2 FQGNSA. The CDR3 covers 15 residues. Trimming left V 2 bases short and J 1 base short, with 11 bases between. The CDR3 is CASSLIRAGNTEAFF. The CDR3 region has the DNA TGTGCCAGCAGCTTAATTCGGGCGGGGAACACTGAAGCTTTCTTT.

This clone was seen just once. V is TRBV11-3 and J is TRBJ2-3, with 7 positions matching TRBD1. The CDR3 sequence is 16 residues long. The ends lost 0 bases at V and 6 bases at J; junction bases unmatched: 9. Germline CDR1 reads SGHNT; CDR2 reads YENEEA. The CDR3 loop reads CASSLELAGGSDTQYF. The CDR3 coding sequence is TGTGCCAGCAGCTTAGAATTGGCAGGGGGTTCGGATACGCAGTATTTT.

The chain links TRBV28 to TRBJ2-7, with D perhaps matching TRBD2 (6 bases). Germline assignment: CDR1 MDHEN and CDR2 SYDVKM. V was trimmed by 6 bases and J by 4 bases, leaving 10 bases between them. This CDR3 is built from 12 residues. The CDR3 DNA follows: TGTGCCAGCAGAACCAGCGGGTACGAGCAGTACTTC. Its translation is CASRTSGYEQYF.

The genes are TRBV4-1 and TRBJ1-5; D is uncertain. Trimming removed 6 bases at V and 0 bases at J, with 12 bases between. The germline gives CDR1 MGHRA, CDR2 YSYEKL. This CDR3 spans 15 amino acids. The CDR3 nucleotides are TGCGCCAGCAGGTTAGAACTTTATAGCAATCAGCCCCAGCATTTT. Protein: CASRLELYSNQPQHF.

Of note for this clone: The same CDR3 is also encoded by other DNA sequences in this sample. J is TRBJ1-1 and V is TRBV9; 7 bases fit TRBD1. CDR3 size: 15 residues. Germline loops: CDR1 SGDLS, CDR2 YYNGEE. Germline trimming cut 0 bases from V and 3 bases from J; bases unmatched to any gene: 5. This CDR3 is CASSVGGQGDTEAFF. In DNA, the CDR3 is TGTGCCAGCAGCGTAGGAGGCCAGGGGGACACTGAAGCTTTCTTT.

This chain links TRBV7-3 with TRBJ1-1; D is possibly TRBD1 (5 bases). This CDR3 contains 11 residues. Trimming pared 3 bases from V and 8 bases from J, leaving 7 bases between. The V gene's germline CDR1 is SGHTA and CDR2 FQGTGA. The CDR3 is CASSLGGEAFF. The CDR3 region has the DNA TGTGCCAGCAGCTTGGGGGGAGAAGCTTTCTTT.

V usage is TRBV4-1 and J usage is TRBJ2-7; the match to TRBD2 covers 9 bases. CDR1 MGHRA and CDR2 YSYEKL come from the germline V gene. J lost 7 bases, V lost 3 bases, and 10 bases had no gene match. This CDR3 is built from 15 residues. The CDR3 region has the DNA TGCGCCAGCAGCCACCCGACTAGCGGCTCCGGAGAGCAGTACTTC. Its protein is CASSHPTSGSGEQYF.

The chain links TRBV19 to TRBJ2-3; D is perhaps TRBD1 (6 bases). Germline lookup yields CDR1 LNHDA and CDR2 SQIVND (reference sequence). CDR3 length: 15 residues. Trimming left V 5 bases short and J 2 bases short, with 14 bases between. CDR3 sequence: CASSSRGVLTDTQYF. The CDR3 DNA follows: TGTGCCAGTAGTTCCAGGGGAGTCCTCACAGATACGCAGTATTTT.

The CDR3 DNA reads TGTGCCAGCAGTTTCGCCTTCAGGGGAGATACGCAGTATTTT. This codes for CASSFAFRGDTQYF. This chain joins TRBV6-2 or TRBV6-3 and TRBJ2-3; a weak D match, TRBD1 (6 bases). CDR1 and CDR2 from the germline V gene are MNHEY and SVGEGT. Trimming cost V 4 bases and J 5 bases, with 13 bases left between them. There are 14 residues in the CDR3.